Each of the 21 T cell receptor beta chains below was sequenced from the same sample in a study of blood T cell repertoires in COVID-19 (dated by TCRdb to the early 2020s). Library preparation used the immunoSEQ multiplex PCR assay. Imported from immuneACCESS, the table was reduced by TCRdb to in-frame sequences with V and J called. These copies leave out some clones; in studies compared against another copy, an unresolved V gene accounts for under half, and the cause of the remainder is not known. The sample table holds roughly 120,000 clones, of which about 86% were seen once. Approximately 2.3% of the sample is in the top ten clones. Material: peripheral blood. These receptors all come from a woman between 45 and 65 years old with acute or convalescent COVID-19.

V and J are TRBV21-1 and TRBJ2-3; the table's D gene call, TRBD2, was not cross checked with the DNA. TRBV21-1 is a pseudogene. The CDR3 totals 13 residues. CDR3 loop: CASSFLSPDTQYF. The CDR3 nucleotides are TGTGCCAGCAGCTTCTTGAGCCCAGATACGCAGTATTTT.

This chain joins TRBV7-7 and TRBJ2-3, with 10 bases fitting TRBD2. Germline values: CDR1 SSHAT, CDR2 FNYEAQ (reference sequence). The trim removed 5 bases at V and 1 base at J, leaving 3 bases unmatched. This CDR3 is built from 15 residues. DNA of the CDR3: TGTGCCAGCAGCCCCGGGACTAGCGGCACAGATACGCAGTATTTT. It translates to CASSPGTSGTDTQYF.

The chain has TRBV10-3 and TRBJ2-3; 9 nucleotides match TRBD1. CDR3 length: 14 amino acids. The germline V gene encodes CDR1 ENHRY and CDR2 SYGVKD. V shed 7 bases, J shed 5 bases, and the junction held 7 bases outside the gene matches. CDR3 protein: CAIMGDRVIDTQYF. The CDR3 region has the DNA TGTGCCATCATGGGGGACAGGGTGATAGATACGCAGTATTTT.

The V gene is TRBV10-3, the J gene TRBJ2-1; possibly TRBD2 for D (5 bases). Trimming pared 6 bases from V and 4 bases from J, leaving 10 bases between. Per germline, CDR1 ENHRY and CDR2 SYGVKD. The CDR3 loop spans 13 amino acids. The CDR3, as DNA: TGTGCCATCAGGGCGGACTCTTACAATGAGCAGTTCTTC. It translates to CAIRADSYNEQFF.

The rearrangement uses TRBV6-5 and TRBJ1-5, with a weak D call TRBD1 (6 bases). Germline V lookup: CDR1 MNHEY, CDR2 SVGAGI. V was shortened by 5 bases and J by 7 bases, with 15 bases between the two germline ends. This CDR3 contains 14 residues. The DNA of the CDR3 is TGTGCCAGCAGTCCCGGACAGCAGGAACAGCCCCAGCATTTT. Translating gives CASSPGQQEQPQHF.

V is TRBV11-2 and J is TRBJ2-7, with a weak D call TRBD1 (6 bases). Trimming stripped 8 bases from V and 2 bases from J, with 10 bases between. The CDR3 runs 12 residues. The germline CDR1 and CDR2 sequences are SGHAT and FQNNGV. The DNA for the CDR3 is TGTGCCAGCCGTGGGGACACCTACGAGCAGTACTTC. Protein product: CASRGDTYEQYF.

The chain couples TRBV7-9 to TRBJ1-3; 7 bases match TRBD1. The CDR3 has 16 amino acids. The V and J ends lost 7 bases and 0 bases, in that order; junction bases with no gene match: 9. The germline V gene has CDR1 SEHNR and CDR2 FQNEAQ (reference sequence). The chain's CDR3 is CASMTTGTHSGNTIYF. In nucleotides, the CDR3 is TGTGCCAGCATGACGACAGGGACACACTCTGGAAACACCATATATTTT.

The J gene is TRBJ2-3, the V gene TRBV11-3, with TRBD2 as a possible D gene (6 bases). Trimming took 1 base from V and 3 from J, leaving 8 bases between them. Germline V lookup: CDR1 SGHNT, CDR2 YENEEA. The length of the CDR3 is 14 residues. CDR3 sequence (DNA): TGTGCCAGCAGCTTAGGCGGGGTTACAGATACGCAGTATTTT. This encodes CASSLGGVTDTQYF. Full variable domain (outside the CDR3, taken from reference TRBV11-3 and TRBJ2-3): EAGVVQSPRYKIIEKKQPVAFWCNPISGHNTLYWYLQNLGQGPELLIRYENEEAVDDSQLPKDRFSAERLKGVDSTLKIQPAELGDSAVYLCASSLGGVTDTQYFGPGTRLTVL.

The CDR3 sequence: CSVKQGALWNEQFF. The DNA of the CDR3 is TGCAGCGTTAAACAGGGGGCATTATGGAATGAGCAGTTCTTC. The chain couples TRBV29-1 to TRBJ2-1; 9 bases agree with TRBD1. V was clipped by 5 bases and J by 7 bases; unmatched bases: 9. CDR3 length: 14 residues. Germline V gene sequence: CDR1 SQVTM, CDR2 ANQGSEA.

This sequence joins TRBV30 and TRBJ1-2; 7 bases match TRBD1. The trim removed 4 bases at V and 1 base at J, leaving 3 bases unmatched. In germline, CDR1 is GTSNPN, CDR2 SVGIG (reference sequence). The CDR3 contains 13 residues. CDR3: CAWTGQRNYGYTF. The CDR3 DNA is TGTGCCTGGACGGGACAGCGTAACTATGGCTACACCTTC. Based on the CDR3 plus reference TRBV30 and TRBJ1-2, the full variable domain is SQTIHQWPATLVQPVGSPLSLECTVEGTSNPNLYWYRQAAGRGLQLLFYSVGIGQISSEVPQNLSASRPQDRQFILSSKKLLLSDSGFYLCAWTGQRNYGYTFGSGTRLTVV.

This chain connects TRBV4-2 to TRBJ2-2, with 8 bases fitting TRBD2. The J segment lost 7 bases and the V segment lost 5 bases, leaving 3 bases of the junction unmatched. Per germline, CDR1 LGHNA and CDR2 YNFKEQ. This CDR3 has 13 residues. DNA of the CDR3: TGTGCCAGCAGCTTTGCGGGGGGCGGGGAGCTGTTTTTT. Amino acid sequence: CASSFAGGGELFF.

The chain couples TRBV6-5 to TRBJ1-2; 11 bases match TRBD1. The length of the CDR3 is 14 residues. With 2 bases clipped from V and 8 bases from J, the junction kept 4 bases outside the gene matches. From germline, CDR1 is MNHEY and CDR2 SVGAGI. Here the CDR3 reads CASSYGGQGDGYTF. DNA of the CDR3: TGTGCCAGCAGTTACGGGGGACAGGGGGACGGCTACACCTTC.

V gene TRBV24-1 combines with J gene TRBJ2-3; 9 bases line up with TRBD1. V shed 5 bases, J shed 2 bases, and the junction held 1 base outside the gene matches. Germline CDR1 KGHDR, CDR2 SFDVKD. CDR3 length: 14 amino acids. The chain's CDR3 is CATSGDRVTDTQYF. CDR3 coding DNA: TGTGCCACCAGTGGGGACAGGGTCACAGATACGCAGTATTTT.

This clone has a handful of counts. The rearrangement links TRBV7-6 to TRBJ1-1, with D unresolved. V shed 5 bases and J shed 5 bases, with 18 bases lying between them. The CDR3 length is 15 residues. Looked up from germline, CDR1 is SGHVS and CDR2 is FNYEAQ. The CDR3 spells CASSPRGGSGTEAFF. The CDR3, as DNA: TGTGCCAGCAGCCCCCGCGGTGGCAGCGGTACTGAAGCTTTCTTT. The full variable domain, with the rest looked up from reference TRBV7-6 and TRBJ1-1, is GAGVSQSPRYKVTKRGQDVALRCDPISGHVSLYWYRQALGQGPEFLTYFNYEAQQDKSGLPNDRFSAERPEGSISTLTIQRTEQRDSAMYRCASSPRGGSGTEAFFGQGTRLTVV.

The chain recombines TRBV19 with TRBJ1-1; D is perhaps TRBD1 (6 bases). The V and J ends lost 6 bases and 5 bases respectively, with 13 bases between them. Germline CDR1 LNHDA, CDR2 SQIVND (reference sequence). The CDR3 is 13 residues long. CDR3 nucleotide sequence: TGTGCCAGTAGGAACAGGGTTGGAACTGAAGCTTTCTTT. Residues: CASRNRVGTEAFF.

This sequence joins TRBV7-8 and TRBJ1-2, with 7 bases aligning to TRBD1. The CDR3 consists of 13 residues. The germline V gene has CDR1 SGHVS and CDR2 FQNEAQ. Trimming cost V 5 bases and J 8 bases; bases outside gene matches: 8. The CDR3: CASSHTGVVGYTF. The CDR3 nucleotides read TGTGCCAGCAGCCATACAGGGGTGGTCGGCTACACCTTC. Using reference TRBV7-8 and TRBJ1-2 for the parts outside the CDR3, the full variable domain is GAGVSQSPRYKVAKRGQDVALRCDPISGHVSLFWYQQALGQGPEFLTYFQNEAQLDKSGLPSDRFFAERPEGSVSTLKIQRTQQEDSAVYLCASSHTGVVGYTFGSGTRLTVV.

The rearrangement uses TRBV5-4 and TRBJ2-1; 7 nucleotides agree with TRBD2. The trim removed 5 bases at V and 3 bases at J, leaving 8 bases unmatched. CDR3 length: 15 residues. CDR1 and CDR2 from the germline V gene are SGHNT and YYREEE (reference sequence). The chain's CDR3 is CASRFGGGSYNEQFF. As DNA, the CDR3 is TGTGCCAGCAGATTTGGTGGCGGGAGCTACAATGAGCAGTTCTTC. Combining the CDR3 with reference TRBV5-4 and TRBJ2-1 gives the whole variable domain ETGVTQSPTHLIKTRGQQVTLRCSSQSGHNTVSWYQQALGQGPQFIFQYYREEENGRGNFPPRFSGLQFPNYSSELNVNALELDDSALYLCASRFGGGSYNEQFFGPGTRLTVL.

CDR3 in amino acids: CASSLEDWEGVEQFF. The CDR3 DNA is TGTGCCAGCAGCTTAGAGGATTGGGAGGGGGTTGAGCAGTTCTTC. The V and J genes are TRBV11-2 and TRBJ2-1, with D possibly being TRBD2 (7 bases). This CDR3 is built from 15 residues. The V end was cut by 0 bases, the J end by 9 bases, with 15 bases between. Per germline, CDR1 SGHAT and CDR2 FQNNGV.

The chain uses TRBV6-1 and TRBJ1-5; D gene uncertain. Trimming cost V 3 bases and J 5 bases, with 17 bases left between them. Germline CDR1 MNHNS, CDR2 SASEGT. This CDR3 is 16 amino acids long. CDR3 region: CASSEGPGRSDQPQHF. CDR3 coding DNA: TGTGCCAGCAGTGAGGGTCCCGGGAGGTCGGATCAGCCCCAGCATTTT.

In this sample, this clone turned up a few times. The genes are TRBV19 and TRBJ2-7, with 9 bases identical to TRBD1. CDR1 and CDR2 (germline): LNHDA, SQIVND (reference sequence). J was trimmed by 3 bases and V by 7 bases; bases with no gene match: 10. CDR3 size: 15 residues. CDR3 DNA sequence: TGTGCCAGTACACCGGACAGGGGATCCTACTACGAGCAGTACTTC. As protein: CASTPDRGSYYEQYF.

This chain uses TRBV2 with TRBJ1-1, with D uncertain. CDR1 and CDR2 (germline): SNHLY, FYNNEI. V shed 8 bases and J shed 4 bases, with 20 bases lying between them. The CDR3 is made up of 15 amino acids. The CDR3 sequence: CASSNPRVSFTEAFF. CDR3 in DNA: TGTGCCAGCTCTAACCCTCGGGTTTCGTTCACTGAAGCTTTCTTT.